Shown below are 26 T cell receptor beta chains from a single sample sequenced in a study of brain T cells in children with intractable seizures. The table came from immunoSEQ multiplex PCR; TCRdb's copy has only in-frame clones and leaves some out. Seen here are 65,000 to 85,000 clones, about 93% observed once, and the top ten hold 1.5%. The sample in question was peripheral blood, obtained at surgery. The receptors stem from a boy less than two years old with tuberous sclerosis and intractable seizures.

The chain carries TRBV5-1 and TRBJ2-7; 8 bases are shared with TRBD2. The CDR3 runs to 15 residues. Germline CDR1 reads SGHRS; CDR2 reads YFSETQ. V gave up 1 base and J gave up 2 bases; unmatched junction bases: 5. CDR3 in amino acids: CASSLYGGGPYEQYF. In DNA form, the CDR3 reads TGCGCCAGCAGCTTGTACGGGGGGGGACCCTACGAGCAGTACTTC. The entire variable domain, with the rest obtained from reference TRBV5-1 and TRBJ2-7, is as follows: KAGVTQTPRYLIKTRGQQVTLSCSPISGHRSVSWYQQTPGQGLQFLFEYFSETQRNKGNFPGRFSGRQFSNSRSEMNVSTLELGDSALYLCASSLYGGGPYEQYFGPGTRLTVT.

This clone was seen a few times. CDR3: CASSVGGLPLHF. The CDR3 DNA is TGTGCCAGCAGCGTGGGGGGCTTACCCCTCCACTTT. The J gene is TRBJ1-6, the V gene TRBV5-4, with D maybe TRBD1 (6 bases). Germline CDR1 reads SGHNT; CDR2 reads YYREEE (reference sequence). Trimming removed 4 bases from V and 12 bases from J, with 11 bases in between. CDR3 length equals 12 residues.

About this clone itself: This specimen includes other DNA sequences encoding the same CDR3. The chain joins TRBV7-9 to TRBJ1-2; 9 bases line up with TRBD1. Germline V gene lookup returns CDR1 SEHNR and CDR2 FQNEAQ (reference sequence). V dropped 4 bases and J dropped 2; count of bases not matched to a gene: 2. The CDR3 spans 14 residues. Here the CDR3 DNA reads TGTGCCAGCAGCTCCGGACAGGGGAACTATGGCTACACCTTC. Protein: CASSSGQGNYGYTF.

The chain couples TRBV10-3 to TRBJ2-5, with a weak D call TRBD2 (5 bases). V was pared by 10 bases and J by 7 bases, with 10 bases between. The CDR3 totals 10 residues. Germline V lookup: CDR1 ENHRY, CDR2 SYGVKD. CDR3 DNA: TGTGCCACGTTCGAGGGGACCCAGTACTTC. Translation: CATFEGTQYF.

The chain carries TRBV12-3 or TRBV12-4 and TRBJ1-2; TRBD1 matches at 8 bases. V gave up 5 bases and J gave up 6 bases; unmatched junction bases: 2. The CDR3 totals 12 residues. The CDR3 coding sequence is TGTGCCAGCAGTCTGACAGGGGATGGCTACACCTTC. Translating it yields CASSLTGDGYTF.

This chain links TRBV27 with TRBJ2-7; D might be TRBD2 (5 bases). Germline lookup yields CDR1 MNHEY and CDR2 SMNVEV (reference sequence). Deletions cut 1 base from V and 4 bases from J, with 14 bases between. The CDR3 extends over 15 amino acids. CDR3 bases: TGTGCCAGCAGTTTATTCGCCGGGGTAAGGTACGAGCAGTACTTC. Translated: CASSLFAGVRYEQYF.

J is TRBJ1-2 and V is TRBV9, with a tentative D call TRBD1 (6 bases). The CDR3 covers 17 residues. CDR1 is SGDLS and CDR2 is YYNGEE in the germline V gene. Trimming removed 1 base at V and 4 bases at J, with 20 bases between. The CDR3 region is CASSVRTDRDPGYGYTF. The CDR3 DNA follows: TGTGCCAGCAGCGTAAGGACGGACAGAGATCCTGGCTATGGCTACACCTTC.

The V and J genes are TRBV14 and TRBJ2-7, with D hard to call. Germline-derived CDR1 and CDR2 are SGHDN and FVKESK. There are 14 residues in the CDR3. V was cut by 0 bases and J by 2 bases, with 8 bases left in between. The CDR3 protein is CASSQDMWPYEQYF. Written as DNA, the CDR3 is TGTGCCAGCAGCCAAGACATGTGGCCCTACGAGCAGTACTTC.

CDR3 DNA: TGTGCCAGCAGTGAATGGGAAGACAGCTATGGCTACACCTTC. It encodes CASSEWEDSYGYTF. J is TRBJ1-2 and V is TRBV6-1, with TRBD1 as a possible D gene (5 bases). Trimming shortened V by 2 bases and J by 4 bases, and 11 bases separated the two germline ends. The CDR3 has 14 residues. Germline CDR1 is MNHNS and CDR2 is SASEGT.

This clone was seen just once. The chain is built from TRBV2 and TRBJ1-5; D gene unclear. From germline, CDR1 is SNHLY and CDR2 FYNNEI. V was pared by 4 bases and J by 3 bases, with 10 bases between. The CDR3 extends over 14 amino acids. In DNA, the CDR3 is TGTGCCAGCAGTGGCCCTGAACACAATCAGCCCCAGCATTTT. Its protein product is CASSGPEHNQPQHF.

This chain joins TRBV24-1 and TRBJ2-1; TRBD2 aligns across 8 bases. The CDR3 covers 16 residues. Germline V gene sequence: CDR1 KGHDR, CDR2 SFDVKD. Trimming cost V 1 base and J 2 bases; bases outside gene matches: 3. The CDR3 DNA reads as TGTGCCACCAGTGATTTTGGTAGCGGGGCCTACAATGAGCAGTTCTTC. Its protein is CATSDFGSGAYNEQFF.

This chain uses TRBV10-3 with TRBJ1-1, with a possible D match to TRBD1 (6 bases). V lost 8 bases to trimming and J lost 0 bases, with 10 bases between them. The CDR3 contains 13 residues. Germline CDR1 is ENHRY and CDR2 is SYGVKD. The CDR3 nucleotides read TGTGCCATCGTGGACAGATTGAACACTGAAGCTTTCTTT. The encoded protein is CAIVDRLNTEAFF.

This clone was recorded only once. V is TRBV3-1 (or the pseudogene TRBV3-2) and J is TRBJ1-2; TRBD1 agrees at 7 bases. Germline V lookup: CDR1 LGHDT, CDR2 YNNKEL (reference sequence). The trim removed 0 bases at V and 4 bases at J, leaving 8 bases unmatched. The CDR3 loop spans 16 amino acids. DNA for the CDR3: TGTGCCAGCAGCCAAGATCGTACAGGGGCCCCCTATGGCTACACCTTC. It is translated as CASSQDRTGAPYGYTF.

The V and J genes are TRBV12-3 or TRBV12-4 and TRBJ1-3; D is unclear. The V gene lost 6 bases and the J gene lost 0 bases, with 3 bases spanning the gap. The CDR3 is 12 residues long. As DNA, the CDR3 is TGTGCCAGCAGCAACTCTGGAAACACCATATATTTT. This sequence encodes CASSNSGNTIYF.

The chain has TRBV5-6 and TRBJ1-2, with a tentative D call TRBD1 (6 bases). This CDR3 has 15 residues. The V end was cut by 6 bases, the J end by 3 bases, with 18 bases between. Germline CDR1 and CDR2: SGHDT and YYEEEE. The CDR3 loop is CASIGGGLLDYGYTF. The CDR3 DNA follows: TGTGCCAGCATCGGCGGGGGCCTACTCGACTATGGCTACACCTTC.

The chain is built from TRBV6-5 and TRBJ1-2; D gene ambiguous. The germline V gene encodes CDR1 MNHEY and CDR2 SVGAGI. Between the trimmed V and J ends, which lost 7 bases and 4 bases, there was a span of 7 bases. The CDR3 extends over 11 amino acids. DNA of the CDR3: TGTGCCAGCATCCGCTCCTATGGCTACACCTTC. Its translation is CASIRSYGYTF.

The rearrangement links TRBV6-5 to TRBJ2-3; no reliable D call. CDR3 length equals 13 residues. Per the germline V gene, CDR1 is MNHEY and CDR2 is SVGAGI. V gave up 6 bases and J gave up 4 bases, with 11 bases separating them. CDR3 nucleotide sequence: TGTGCCAGCAGCCGTAGTGAGTCAGATACGCAGTATTTT. It specifies CASSRSESDTQYF.

The chain is built from TRBV5-1 and TRBJ2-1; 7 bases line up with TRBD2. This CDR3 has 17 amino acids. CDR1 and CDR2 (germline): SGHRS, YFSETQ. J gave up 6 bases and V 0 bases, and 12 bases lay outside the gene matches. The DNA for the CDR3 is TGCGCCAGCAGCTTGGATGTTGTGGCGGGAGTTGGCAATGAGCAGTTCTTC. It specifies CASSLDVVAGVGNEQFF.

The chain couples TRBV7-9 to TRBJ1-1; D not certain. CDR3 length: 13 residues. Germline lookup yields CDR1 SEHNR and CDR2 FQNEAQ (reference sequence). Trimming removed 0 bases from V and 7 bases from J, with 9 bases in between. CDR3 coding DNA: TGTGCCAGCAGCTTAGCGGGAGGGCGTGAAGCTTTCTTT. Protein: CASSLAGGREAFF.

The J gene is TRBJ2-7, the V gene TRBV5-1; the match to TRBD1 covers 9 bases. Germline CDR1 reads SGHRS; CDR2 reads YFSETQ. After removal of 3 bases from V and 3 bases from J, the junction contained 10 bases not matched to a gene. CDR3 length: 16 amino acids. Written as DNA, the CDR3 is TGCGCCAGCAGCTCCTGGACAGGGGCCGCGGGCTACGAGCAGTACTTC. It codes for CASSSWTGAAGYEQYF. The full variable domain, its missing parts supplied by reference TRBV5-1 and TRBJ2-7, is KAGVTQTPRYLIKTRGQQVTLSCSPISGHRSVSWYQQTPGQGLQFLFEYFSETQRNKGNFPGRFSGRQFSNSRSEMNVSTLELGDSALYLCASSSWTGAAGYEQYFGPGTRLTVT.

The J gene is TRBJ2-7, the V gene TRBV5-1, with 9 bases identical to TRBD2. The CDR3 is 14 residues long. Germline CDR1 reads SGHRS; CDR2 reads YFSETQ. The V gene end was trimmed by 3 bases and the J gene end by 2 bases; junction bases not matched to a gene: 3. This CDR3 reads CASSSTSGPYEQYF. CDR3 nucleotides: TGCGCCAGCAGCTCGACTAGCGGACCCTACGAGCAGTACTTC.

The chain has TRBV9 and TRBJ2-2, with 9 bases aligning to TRBD2. Germline loops: CDR1 SGDLS, CDR2 YYNGEE. This CDR3 has 18 amino acids. V shed 0 bases and J 4 bases; nucleotides not matched to a gene: 10. Here the CDR3 reads CASSVGWEGLAFTGELFF. CDR3 coding DNA: TGTGCCAGCAGCGTAGGGTGGGAGGGACTAGCATTCACCGGGGAGCTGTTTTTT.

J is TRBJ2-7 and V is TRBV11-2; D is possibly TRBD1 (5 bases). The CDR3 extends over 13 amino acids. Per the germline V gene, CDR1 is SGHAT and CDR2 is FQNNGV. V lost 0 bases, J lost 2 bases, and 5 bases lay in between. CDR3 sequence reads: CASSLEGAYEQYF. CDR3 in DNA: TGTGCCAGCAGCTTAGAAGGGGCCTACGAGCAGTACTTC.

DNA of the CDR3: TGTGCCAGCAGTGAAGGTACGCAAGAGACCCAGTACTTC. Its translation: CASSEGTQETQYF. V is TRBV6-1 and J is TRBJ2-5; D is unclear. The CDR3 runs to 13 residues. CDR1 and CDR2 from the germline V gene are MNHNS and SASEGT. Trimming stripped 1 base from V and 2 bases from J, with 5 bases between.

The CDR3 DNA sequence: TGTGCCAGCAGCTTAGTGGATAGCGGGAGCCATTCCTACAATGAGCAGTTCTTC. Protein sequence: CASSLVDSGSHSYNEQFF. This sequence joins TRBV7-3 and TRBJ2-1; 9 bases are shared with TRBD2. Looked up from germline, CDR1 is SGHTA and CDR2 is FQGTGA. J was trimmed by 1 base and V by 2 bases; bases with no gene match: 9. The length of the CDR3 is 18 residues.

The gene calls are TRBV11-2 and TRBJ2-7; D ambiguous. V dropped 3 bases and J dropped 5 bases, with 8 bases sitting between them. CDR1 is SGHAT, CDR2 FQNNGV, per germline. The CDR3 spans 12 residues. CDR3 residues: CASSLGFDEQYF. As DNA, the CDR3 is TGTGCCAGCAGCTTGGGCTTTGACGAGCAGTACTTC.